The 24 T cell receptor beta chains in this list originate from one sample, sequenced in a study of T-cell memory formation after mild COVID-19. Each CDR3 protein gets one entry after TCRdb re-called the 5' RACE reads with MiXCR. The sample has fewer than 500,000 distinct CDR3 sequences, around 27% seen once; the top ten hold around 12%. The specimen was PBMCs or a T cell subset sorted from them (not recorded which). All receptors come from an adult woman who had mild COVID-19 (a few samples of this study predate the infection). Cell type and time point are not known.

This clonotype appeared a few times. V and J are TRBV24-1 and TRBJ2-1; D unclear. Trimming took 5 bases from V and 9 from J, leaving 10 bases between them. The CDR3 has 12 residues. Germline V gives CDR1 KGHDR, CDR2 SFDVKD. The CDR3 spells CATSGQLAEQFF. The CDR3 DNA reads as TGTGCCACCAGTGGCCAGTTGGCTGAGCAGTTCTTC.

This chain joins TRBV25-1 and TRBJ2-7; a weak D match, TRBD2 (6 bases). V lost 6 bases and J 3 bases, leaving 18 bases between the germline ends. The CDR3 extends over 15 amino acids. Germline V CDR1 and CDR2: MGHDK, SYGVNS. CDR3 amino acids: CASRRDSGGSYEQYF. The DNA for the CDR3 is TGTGCCAGCAGGCGGGACTCCGGGGGTAGCTACGAGCAGTACTTC.

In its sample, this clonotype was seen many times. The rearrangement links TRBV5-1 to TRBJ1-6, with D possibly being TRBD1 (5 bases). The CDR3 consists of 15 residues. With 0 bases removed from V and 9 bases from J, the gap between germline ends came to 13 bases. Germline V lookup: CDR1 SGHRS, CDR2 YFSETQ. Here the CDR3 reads CASSLAAGNTSPLHF. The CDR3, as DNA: TGCGCCAGCAGCTTGGCGGCAGGGAATACTTCACCCCTCCACTTT. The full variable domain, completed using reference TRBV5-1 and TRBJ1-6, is KAGVTQTPRYLIKTRGQQVTLSCSPISGHRSVSWYQQTPGQGLQFLFEYFSETQRNKGNFPGRFSGRQFSNSRSEMNVSTLELGDSALYLCASSLAAGNTSPLHFGNGTRLTVT.

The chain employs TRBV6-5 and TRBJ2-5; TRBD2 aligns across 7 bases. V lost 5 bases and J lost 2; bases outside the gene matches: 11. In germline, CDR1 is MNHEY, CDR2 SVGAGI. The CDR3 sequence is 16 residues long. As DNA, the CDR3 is TGTGCCAGCAGTCCCTACGGGACTACGAAGCAAGAGACCCAGTACTTC. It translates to CASSPYGTTKQETQYF.

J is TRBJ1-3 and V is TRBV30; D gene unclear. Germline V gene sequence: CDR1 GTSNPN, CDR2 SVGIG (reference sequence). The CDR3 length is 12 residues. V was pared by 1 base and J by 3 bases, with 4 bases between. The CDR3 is CAWSEGGNTIYF. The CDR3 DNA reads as TGTGCCTGGAGTGAGGGTGGAAACACCATATATTTT.

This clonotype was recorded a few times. The CDR3 DNA reads as TGTGCCAGCAGCCTAGGGAGGCATGAGCAGTTCTTC. Its translation: CASSLGRHEQFF. This chain links TRBV7-3 with TRBJ2-1; TRBD2 might be the D (6 bases). Deletions cut 5 bases from V and 8 bases from J, with 10 bases between. Germline-derived CDR1 and CDR2 are SGHTA and FQGTGA. The CDR3 sequence is 12 residues long.

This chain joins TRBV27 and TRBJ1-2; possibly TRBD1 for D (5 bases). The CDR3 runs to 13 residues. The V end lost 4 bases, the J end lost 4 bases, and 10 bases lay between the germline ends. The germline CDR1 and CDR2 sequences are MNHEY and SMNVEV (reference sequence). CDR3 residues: CASSSGRGYGYTF. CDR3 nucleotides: TGTGCCAGCAGTTCGGGAAGGGGCTATGGCTACACCTTC.

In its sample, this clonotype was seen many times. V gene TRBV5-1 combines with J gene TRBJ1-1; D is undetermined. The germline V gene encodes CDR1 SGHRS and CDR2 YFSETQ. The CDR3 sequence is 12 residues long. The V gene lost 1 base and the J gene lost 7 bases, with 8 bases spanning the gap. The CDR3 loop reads CASSLRPGEAFF. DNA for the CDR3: TGCGCCAGCAGCTTGAGACCGGGTGAAGCTTTCTTT.

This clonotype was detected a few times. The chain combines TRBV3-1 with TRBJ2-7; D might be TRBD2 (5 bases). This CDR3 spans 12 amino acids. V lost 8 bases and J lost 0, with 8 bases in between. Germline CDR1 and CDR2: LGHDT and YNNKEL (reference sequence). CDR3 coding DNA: TGTGCCAGCGGGAGTAGCTCCTACGAGCAGTACTTC. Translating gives CASGSSSYEQYF.

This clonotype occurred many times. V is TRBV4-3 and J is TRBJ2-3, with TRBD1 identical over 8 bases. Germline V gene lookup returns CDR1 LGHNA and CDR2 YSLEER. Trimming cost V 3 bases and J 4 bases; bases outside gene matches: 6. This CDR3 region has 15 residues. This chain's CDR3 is CASSQVTGVADTQYF. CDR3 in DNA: TGCGCCAGCAGCCAGGTGACAGGGGTCGCAGATACGCAGTATTTT.

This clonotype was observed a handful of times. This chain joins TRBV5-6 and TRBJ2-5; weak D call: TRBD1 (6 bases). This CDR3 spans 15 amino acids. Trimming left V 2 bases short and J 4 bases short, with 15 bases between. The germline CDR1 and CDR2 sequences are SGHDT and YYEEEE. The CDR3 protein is CASSFSRGTPETQYF. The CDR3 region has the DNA TGTGCCAGCAGCTTCTCGAGGGGGACCCCAGAGACCCAGTACTTC.

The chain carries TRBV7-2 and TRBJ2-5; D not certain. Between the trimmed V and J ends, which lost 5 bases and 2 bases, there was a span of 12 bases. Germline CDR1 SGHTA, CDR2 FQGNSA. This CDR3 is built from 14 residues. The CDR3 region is CASSPRLYQETQYF. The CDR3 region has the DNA TGTGCCAGCAGCCCGAGGCTTTATCAAGAGACCCAGTACTTC.

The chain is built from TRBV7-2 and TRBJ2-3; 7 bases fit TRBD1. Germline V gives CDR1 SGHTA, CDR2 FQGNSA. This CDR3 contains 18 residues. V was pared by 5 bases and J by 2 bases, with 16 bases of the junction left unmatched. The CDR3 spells CASSQTGALAKYTDTQYF. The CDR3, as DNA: TGTGCCAGCAGCCAAACAGGGGCCCTCGCCAAGTACACAGATACGCAGTATTTT.

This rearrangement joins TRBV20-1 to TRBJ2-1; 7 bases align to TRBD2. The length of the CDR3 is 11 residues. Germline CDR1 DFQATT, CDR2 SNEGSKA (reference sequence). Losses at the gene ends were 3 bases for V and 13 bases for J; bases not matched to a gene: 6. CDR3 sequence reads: CSARGGDFQFF. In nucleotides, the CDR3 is TGCAGTGCTAGGGGGGGGGATTTTCAGTTCTTC.

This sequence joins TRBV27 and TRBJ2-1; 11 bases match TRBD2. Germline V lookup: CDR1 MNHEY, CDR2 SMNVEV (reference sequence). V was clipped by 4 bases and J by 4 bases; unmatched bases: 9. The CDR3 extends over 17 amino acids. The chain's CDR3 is CASSSKSGTSGYNEQFF. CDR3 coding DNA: TGTGCCAGCAGTTCAAAATCAGGGACTAGCGGTTACAATGAGCAGTTCTTC.

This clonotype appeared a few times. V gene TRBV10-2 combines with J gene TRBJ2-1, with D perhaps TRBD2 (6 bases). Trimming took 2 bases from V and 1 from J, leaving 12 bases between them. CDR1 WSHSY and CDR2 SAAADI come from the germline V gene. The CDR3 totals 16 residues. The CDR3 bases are TGCGCCAGCAGTGAGGCAGGGCGGGGATCCTACAATGAGCAGTTCTTC. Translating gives CASSEAGRGSYNEQFF.

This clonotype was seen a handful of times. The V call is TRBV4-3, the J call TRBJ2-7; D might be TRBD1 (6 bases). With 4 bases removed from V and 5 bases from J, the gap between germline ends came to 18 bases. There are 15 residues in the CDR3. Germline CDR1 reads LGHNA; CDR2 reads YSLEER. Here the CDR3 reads CASSRVGTRPDEQYF. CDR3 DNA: TGCGCCAGCAGCCGTGTTGGGACACGACCCGACGAGCAGTACTTC.

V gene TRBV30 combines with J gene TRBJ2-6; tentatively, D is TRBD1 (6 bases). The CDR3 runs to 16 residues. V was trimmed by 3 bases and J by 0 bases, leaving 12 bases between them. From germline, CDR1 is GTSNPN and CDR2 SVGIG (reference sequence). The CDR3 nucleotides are TGTGCCTGGAGGCACAGGGCTCACTCTGGGGCCAACGTCCTGACTTTC. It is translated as CAWRHRAHSGANVLTF.

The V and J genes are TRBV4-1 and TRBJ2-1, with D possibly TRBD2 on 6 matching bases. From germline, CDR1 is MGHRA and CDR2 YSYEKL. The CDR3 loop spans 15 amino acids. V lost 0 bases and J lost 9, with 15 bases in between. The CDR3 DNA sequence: TGCGCCAGCAGCCAAGACGGGGGACCCTTAATTGAGCAGTTCTTC. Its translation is CASSQDGGPLIEQFF.

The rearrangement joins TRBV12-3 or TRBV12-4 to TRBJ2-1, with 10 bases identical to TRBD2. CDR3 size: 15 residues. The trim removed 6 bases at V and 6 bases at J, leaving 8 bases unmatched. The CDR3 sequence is CASRVGLAVLNEQFF. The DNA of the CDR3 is TGTGCCAGCAGGGTAGGACTAGCGGTCCTCAATGAGCAGTTCTTC.

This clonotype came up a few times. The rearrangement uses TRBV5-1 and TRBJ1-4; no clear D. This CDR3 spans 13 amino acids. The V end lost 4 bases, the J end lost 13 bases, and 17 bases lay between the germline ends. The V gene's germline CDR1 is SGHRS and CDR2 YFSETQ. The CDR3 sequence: CASSEEMVRRLFF. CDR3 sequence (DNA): TGCGCCAGCAGCGAGGAAATGGTACGGAGACTGTTTTTT.

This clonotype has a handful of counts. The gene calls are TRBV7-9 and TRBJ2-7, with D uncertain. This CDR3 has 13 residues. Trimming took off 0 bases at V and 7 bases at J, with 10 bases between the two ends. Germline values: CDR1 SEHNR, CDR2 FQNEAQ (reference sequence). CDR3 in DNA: TGTGCCAGCAGCTTAGCCCCCCTACGGGAGCAGTACTTC. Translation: CASSLAPLREQYF.

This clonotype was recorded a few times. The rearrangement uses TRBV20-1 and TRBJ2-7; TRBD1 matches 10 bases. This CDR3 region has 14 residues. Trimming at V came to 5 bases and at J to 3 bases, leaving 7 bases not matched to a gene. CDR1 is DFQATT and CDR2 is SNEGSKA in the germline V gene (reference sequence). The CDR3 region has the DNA TGCAGTGCTTCTCGGGGGACAGGGGACTACGAGCAGTACTTC. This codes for CSASRGTGDYEQYF.

The CDR3 DNA sequence: TGTGCCAGCAGCTTGACCCCCTCGGGTCCGGGGGAGCAGTACTTC. Protein product: CASSLTPSGPGEQYF. The V call is TRBV5-6, the J call TRBJ2-7; D is perhaps TRBD2 (5 bases). The CDR3 has 15 amino acids. With 1 base removed from V and 7 bases from J, the gap between germline ends came to 18 bases. Germline V gene lookup returns CDR1 SGHDT and CDR2 YYEEEE.